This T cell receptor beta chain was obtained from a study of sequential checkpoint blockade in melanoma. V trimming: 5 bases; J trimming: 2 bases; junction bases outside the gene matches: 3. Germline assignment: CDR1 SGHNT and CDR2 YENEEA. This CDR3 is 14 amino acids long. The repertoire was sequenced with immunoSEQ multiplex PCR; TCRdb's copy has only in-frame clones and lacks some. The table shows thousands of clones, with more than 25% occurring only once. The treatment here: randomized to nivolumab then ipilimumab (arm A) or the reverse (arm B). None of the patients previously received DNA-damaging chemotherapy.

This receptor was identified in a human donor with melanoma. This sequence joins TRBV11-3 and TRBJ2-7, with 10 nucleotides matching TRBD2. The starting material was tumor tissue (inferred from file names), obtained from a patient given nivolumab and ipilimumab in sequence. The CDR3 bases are TGTGCCAGCAGCCGAAGCGGGAGGGCCTACGAGCAGTACTTC. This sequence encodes CASSRSGRAYEQYF.